This record concerns one T cell receptor beta chain sequence. Per the study methods: Amplification of reference gene primers was used by the study to estimate nucleated cell counts. Sequenced by immunoSEQ multiplex PCR; TCRdb stores in-frame clones only, minus some. V, J and clone size are those of that table, while D and trimming were read from the DNA. Of about 160,000 clones in the sample, around 80% are singletons; the top ten hold around 7.1%. These data are taken from a study of blood T cell repertoires in COVID-19. Study-wide context: Specimens from acute and convalescent COVID-19 originated in the United States, Italy and Spain. From T cells, B-cell-depleted T cells, or PBMCs came the material, which was cDNA or gDNA.

V was pared by 2 bases and J by 4 bases, with 8 bases between. Germline lookup yields CDR1 SGHTA and CDR2 FQGNSA. The length of the CDR3 is 13 residues. Donors in Cohort 3 counted as recovered after two negative PCRs, clearance, or symptom resolution. This receptor was taken from a man aged 50 to 60 who had recovered from COVID-19. The sample consisted of PBMCs or T cells enriched from blood (not recorded which). The J gene is TRBJ2-5, the V gene TRBV7-2; D might be TRBD1 (5 bases). CDR3 bases: TGTGCCAGCAGCTTAAAGGGGTCAGAGACCCAGTACTTC. This encodes CASSLKGSETQYF.